This T cell receptor beta chain appears in the sequencing data of a study of T-cell reconstitution after alpha-beta-depleted transplantation in children. The CDR3 runs to 15 residues. Germline CDR1 MNHEY, CDR2 SMNVEV (reference sequence). Trimming took 1 base from V and 5 from J; bases not matched to a gene: 7. This clonotype was detected only a few times. No antigen is known for it. A library of TCRbeta sequences, prepared with unique molecular identifiers, was generated. Each CDR3 protein gets one entry after TCRdb re-called the PCR reads with MiXCR. The table records 110,000 or so distinct CDR3 sequences, approximately 6.4% of them present only once. General study findings and limits: Counts and diversity of T cells one year after transplant came mostly from newly produced T cells. About two months after transplant, alpha-beta T cells reportedly came from several hundred expanded graft clones. Recipient T cells and thymic progenitors that survived were the source of the high TCRbeta diversity seen at day 60 in some patients.

This receptor was obtained from a male patient aged 2 to 9 who had a stem cell transplant for acute lymphoblastic leukemia, so the T cells may come from the graft donor. The material sequenced was PBMCs, mostly from graft donor cells, taken 360 days after TCRalphabeta/CD19-depleted stem cell transplant. The chain combines TRBV27 with TRBJ1-2; 7 bases match TRBD1. Here the CDR3 DNA reads TGTGCCAGCAGTTTATGGGCCGGGGACAGTTATGGCTACACCTTC. This gives the protein CASSLWAGDSYGYTF.